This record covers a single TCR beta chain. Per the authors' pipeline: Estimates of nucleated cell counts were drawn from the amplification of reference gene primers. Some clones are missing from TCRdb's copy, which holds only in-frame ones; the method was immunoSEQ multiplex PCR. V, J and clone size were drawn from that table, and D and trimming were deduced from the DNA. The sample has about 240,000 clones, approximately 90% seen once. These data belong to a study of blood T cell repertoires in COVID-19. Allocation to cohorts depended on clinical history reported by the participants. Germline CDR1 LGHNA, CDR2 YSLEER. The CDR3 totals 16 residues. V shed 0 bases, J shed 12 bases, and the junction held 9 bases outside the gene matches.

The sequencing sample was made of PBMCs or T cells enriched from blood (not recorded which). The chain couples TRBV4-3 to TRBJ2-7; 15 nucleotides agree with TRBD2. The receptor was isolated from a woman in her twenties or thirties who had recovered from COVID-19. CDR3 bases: TGCGCCAGCAGCCAAGATAGTAGGACTAGCGGGAGGGTGCCGTACTTC. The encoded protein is CASSQDSRTSGRVPYF.